A single sample gave rise to the 7 T cell receptor beta chains below, sequenced in a study of breast tumors, draining lymph nodes, adjacent tissues (dated by TCRdb to about 2016). Preparation of the library involved multiplex PCR. Sequencing instrument: Illumina HiSeq 2000. TCRdb reran the public reads through fastp at Q25 and MiXCR, keeping productive beta chains. Merged by CDR3 protein, the rows form single entries marked with the most common genes and DNA. The sample table records roughly 260,000 distinct CDR3 sequences; 30% to 35% of these occur just once. The top ten constitute 1.1% of the sample. The lymph node samples were taken from the axillary draining lymph nodes of breast cancer patients. Sequencing used axillary lymph node tissue. These receptors all come from a female donor with breast cancer. Some clones in this sample may be carry-over from other donors' samples.

The sample holds a few counts of this clonotype. The chain combines TRBV19 with TRBJ1-1, with 11 nucleotides matching TRBD1. The CDR3 loop spans 12 amino acids. V trimming: 8 bases; J trimming: 4 bases; junction bases outside the gene matches: 0. Germline V CDR1 and CDR2: LNHDA, SQIVND (reference sequence). CDR3 amino acids: CASGTGGTEAFF. CDR3 bases: TGTGCCAGTGGGACAGGGGGCACTGAAGCTTTCTTT.

This clonotype was observed many times. The chain carries TRBV20-1 and TRBJ1-2; TRBD1 is a possible D gene (6 bases). The V and J ends lost 6 bases and 0 bases respectively, with 17 bases between them. CDR3 length equals 15 residues. From germline, CDR1 is DFQATT and CDR2 SNEGSKA (reference sequence). The CDR3 protein is CSANGQYSANYGYTF. The CDR3 coding sequence is TGCAGTGCAAACGGACAGTACTCAGCTAACTATGGCTACACCTTC.

In its sample, this clonotype was seen many times. This chain uses TRBV5-4 with TRBJ2-2; D is uncertain. The CDR3 has 15 residues. Germline CDR1 SGHNT, CDR2 YYREEE (reference sequence). The V and J ends lost 4 bases and 1 base respectively, with 11 bases between them. The DNA of the CDR3 is TGTGCCAGCAGCCTAAGGACGGTGAACACCGGGGAGCTGTTTTTT. This codes for CASSLRTVNTGELFF.

In its sample, this clonotype was seen many times. The chain carries TRBV15 and TRBJ1-2, with D unclear. Germline V gives CDR1 LNHNV, CDR2 YYDKDF (reference sequence). CDR3 size: 14 residues. Trimming stripped 0 bases from V and 0 bases from J, with 5 bases between. In nucleotides, the CDR3 is TGTGCCACCAGCAGAGAACCAACTAACTATGGCTACACCTTC. This sequence encodes CATSREPTNYGYTF.

Remarks on this clonotype: A much larger clone lies a single base off, so this may be a read error. This sequence joins TRBV7-9 and TRBJ2-6; possibly TRBD1 for D (6 bases). This CDR3 is built from 15 residues. Trimming took off 6 bases at V and 4 bases at J, with 13 bases between the two ends. CDR1 is SEHNR, CDR2 FQNEAQ, per germline (reference sequence). The CDR3 nucleotides are TGTGCCAGCAGACAAGGGGGACCCGGGGCCAACGTCCTGACTTTC. This gives the protein CASRQGGPGANVLTF.

The CDR3: CASTMSTDEQYF. For the CDR3, the DNA is TGTGCCAGCACAATGAGTACGGATGAGCAGTATTTT. The chain recombines TRBV25-1 with TRBJ2-3; no reliable D call. CDR3 length equals 12 residues. The germline gives CDR1 MGHDK, CDR2 SYGVNS. V was pared by 7 bases and J by 11 bases, with 16 bases between.

This clonotype was recorded many times. The J gene is TRBJ2-3, the V gene TRBV20-1; D is unclear. There are 12 residues in the CDR3. Germline V lookup: CDR1 DFQATT, CDR2 SNEGSKA (reference sequence). V was clipped by 0 bases and J by 7 bases, with 8 bases between them. The CDR3 bases are TGCAGTGCTAGAGAGGGGATCTATACGCAGTATTTT. Its translation is CSAREGIYTQYF.